The subject of this entry is one T cell receptor (beta chain). The clone's antigen remains unknown. Base qualities are not provided; no much larger clone lies one nucleotide away. The sample was run on an Illumina NovaSeq 6000. TCRalpha and TCRbeta cDNA libraries were built by 5'RACE with constant-segment primers, adding sample barcodes and unique molecular identifiers. RNA was extracted from every sample with Trizol reagent. Libraries were amplified in two PCR steps, with a second sample barcode and Illumina TruSeq adapters added in the second step. Sequencing of libraries was performed on an Illumina NovaSeq with 2 x 150 bp paired-end reads. The paper's data handling went like this. The reads were demultiplexed and collapsed into UMI-guided consensus sequences using migec v1.2.7. Using mixcr v2.1.11, the UMI consensuses were aligned to TRA and TRB V and J templates and assembled into clonotypes. A clonotype was counted as expanded or contracted only when both edgeR and NoisET called the clonotype significant, with the noise models trained on biological replicates. edgeR calls used a false discovery rate-adjusted p below 0.01 and a log2 fold-change threshold of 1. As an exploratory analysis of dynamics, PCA with hierarchical clustering was applied to max-normalized trajectories of the 1000 most abundant clonotypes. The CD4 or CD8 phenotype of responding clones was assigned using the separately sequenced CD4+ and CD8+ repertoires. TCRdb reprocessing: public reads trimmed at Q25 with fastp, clones called with MiXCR, in-frame beta chains kept. Every entry covers one CDR3 protein and lists the most common genes and DNA from its rows. TCRdb's processing, not the authors' own work, is the source of the V and J calls. This sample has around 300,000 distinct CDR3 sequences in its table, and under 15% of those were observed once. Of the sample, about a fifth falls within the top ten clones.

This record comes from a study of T-cell memory formation after mild COVID-19 (dated by TCRdb to about 2021). In terms of the full investigation: TCR sequence clusters from the two donors were found to be largely donor specific. Longitudinal TCRalpha and TCRbeta repertoire sequencing tracked T-cell clones expanding and contracting after mild COVID-19 in two donors. The cohort was made up of two young adult volunteers, one female and one male, who were previously healthy. General conclusions and limits of the study: Contracting CD4+ clones turned up mainly in the CM and EM memory subsets, whereas EMRA was where CD8+ clones were enriched. The study covered only two mild cases, and larger cohorts including severe cases with pre-infection samples were considered necessary. Some responding clones were found in pre-infection memory, which suggests that pre-existing cross-reactive memory T cells took part in the SARS-CoV-2 response. SARS-CoV-2 specificity was not confirmed for the second-wave clones peaking on day 37. Balanced CD4/CD8 phenotypes were observed for clones contracting from day 15 to 85, whereas a bias towards CD4+ was observed for a second wave of clones expanding from day 15 to 37.

V has 2 bases trimmed and J has 6 bases trimmed; junction bases matching no gene number 4. The CDR3 runs 15 amino acids, cysteine and phenylalanine included. Only the CDR3 DNA stays, 45 bases, in frame from base 1. The germline V gene provides CDR1 MGHRA and CDR2 YSYEKL. Ficoll-Paque density gradient centrifugation was the method used to isolate PBMCs. The chain uses TRBV4-1 and TRBJ2-1, with 10 bases in between that match TRBD2. The sequenced material came from PBMCs or a T cell subset sorted from them (not recorded which). The receptor was derived from a man aged 18 to 29 who had mild COVID-19 (a few samples of this study predate the infection). The sample titles of this study are shuffled in the database, so cell type and time point are left out; the donor was told from shared clones. In nucleotides, the sequence is TGCGCCAGCAGCCAAACTAGCGGGGTGGGCAATGAGCAGTTCTTC. Its coded protein is CASSQTSGVGNEQFF.